Below are 30 T cell receptor beta chains sequenced from a single sample in a study of blood T cell repertoires in COVID-19. Using immunoSEQ multiplex PCR, the repertoire was profiled, and TCRdb retains in-frame clones only, with some absent. Here the sample spans 150,000 to 200,000 clones, 81% being singletons. The sample taken for sequencing was PBMCs or T cells enriched from blood (not recorded which). Source of these receptors: a woman aged 40 to 50 with acute COVID-19.

The V and J genes are TRBV27 and TRBJ1-2, with 8 bases identical to TRBD1. This CDR3 comprises 13 residues. Trimming cost V 11 bases and J 5 bases; bases outside gene matches: 10. The germline gives CDR1 MNHEY, CDR2 SMNVEV (reference sequence). This chain's CDR3 is CAPGGDRTYGYTF. The CDR3 coding sequence is TGTGCCCCAGGAGGGGACAGGACGTATGGCTACACCTTC.

The chain recombines TRBV2 with TRBJ2-1; no firm D call. Per germline, CDR1 SNHLY and CDR2 FYNNEI. V lost 7 bases and J lost 8, with 21 bases in between. The CDR3 is 15 residues long. This chain's CDR3 is CASTQTSTRPHEQFF. CDR3 DNA sequence: TGTGCCAGCACCCAGACTTCTACCCGGCCCCATGAGCAGTTCTTC.

The rearrangement joins TRBV7-2 to TRBJ1-1; no reliable D call. V was pared by 1 base and J by 3 bases, with 12 bases between. This CDR3 is 15 amino acids long. Germline CDR1 and CDR2: SGHTA and FQGNSA. The CDR3 nucleotides are TGTGCCAGCAGCTTAGGAAGCTACCTAGACACTGAAGCTTTCTTT. Protein sequence: CASSLGSYLDTEAFF.

This rearrangement joins TRBV9 to TRBJ1-2, with 7 bases that match TRBD1. Germline CDR1 is SGDLS and CDR2 is YYNGEE. CDR3 length: 17 residues. V lost 4 bases to trimming and J lost 0 bases; unmatched junction nucleotides: 12. CDR3 DNA sequence: TGTGCCAGCAGCCCCCGGGGAGCAGGGGGGACTAACTATGGCTACACCTTC. Translating it yields CASSPRGAGGTNYGYTF.

This sequence joins TRBV3-1 (or the pseudogene TRBV3-2) and TRBJ2-3, with 7 bases that match TRBD2. CDR3 length: 14 amino acids. The germline V gene encodes CDR1 LGHDT and CDR2 YNNKEL (reference sequence). V shed 4 bases, J shed 1 base, and the junction held 2 bases outside the gene matches. CDR3 loop: CASSPLAGTDTQYF. CDR3 in DNA: TGTGCCAGCAGCCCGCTAGCGGGCACAGATACGCAGTATTTT.

This rearrangement joins TRBV11-2 to TRBJ2-1; 7 bases agree with TRBD2. Germline V gene sequence: CDR1 SGHAT, CDR2 FQNNGV. The V and J ends lost 2 bases and 0 bases, in that order; junction bases with no gene match: 4. The CDR3 length is 16 residues. The DNA for the CDR3 is TGTGCCAGCAGCTTACTGCGCGGGAGCTCCTACAATGAGCAGTTCTTC. This translates into CASSLLRGSSYNEQFF.

This sequence joins TRBV27 and TRBJ2-1, with 9 bases matching TRBD2. CDR3 length equals 15 residues. J gave up 3 bases and V 0 bases, and 0 bases lay outside the gene matches. Germline V gene lookup returns CDR1 MNHEY and CDR2 SMNVEV (reference sequence). The CDR3 DNA follows: TGTGCCAGCAGTTTATCGACTAGCGGCTACAATGAGCAGTTCTTC. Residues: CASSLSTSGYNEQFF.

The V call is TRBV7-9, the J call TRBJ2-4; D may be TRBD2 (6 bases). The CDR3 consists of 11 residues. Trimming removed 1 base at V and 16 bases at J, with 11 bases between. The germline V gene has CDR1 SEHNR and CDR2 FQNEAQ (reference sequence). CDR3 nucleotides: TGTGCCAGCAGCTTAGGGAGGGACCTCTACTTC. It specifies CASSLGRDLYF.

The chain employs TRBV27 and TRBJ1-2, with 8 bases matching TRBD1. Germline V gene sequence: CDR1 MNHEY, CDR2 SMNVEV (reference sequence). Trimming removed 2 bases from V and 8 bases from J; junction bases left unmatched: 4. The length of the CDR3 is 13 residues. CDR3 sequence: CASSLQGANGYTF. Written as DNA, the CDR3 is TGTGCCAGCAGTTTACAGGGGGCGAACGGCTACACCTTC.

This chain links TRBV12-3 or TRBV12-4 with TRBJ2-5; D remains ambiguous. The CDR3 has 13 amino acids. The ends were cut back, 7 bases at V and 3 bases at J, with 12 bases in the middle. In nucleotides, the CDR3 is TGTGCCAGCACCTTAGGAGAGAAAGAGACCCAGTACTTC. Amino acids: CASTLGEKETQYF.

The genes are TRBV2 and TRBJ2-3, with a tentative D call TRBD1 (6 bases). V was cut by 7 bases and J by 2 bases, with 7 bases left in between. There are 12 residues in the CDR3. The germline V gene has CDR1 SNHLY and CDR2 FYNNEI. CDR3 amino acids: CASNRDTDTQYF. For the CDR3, the DNA is TGTGCCAGCAACAGGGACACAGATACGCAGTATTTT. The variable domain in full, completed from reference TRBV2 and TRBJ2-3, reads EPEVTQTPSHQVTQMGQEVILRCVPISNHLYFYWYRQILGQKVEFLVSFYNNEISEKSEIFDDQFSVERPDGSNFTLKIRSTKLEDSAMYFCASNRDTDTQYFGPGTRLTVL.

The CDR3 bases are TGTGCCAGCAGCTTAACAGGACAGGCGGTCGCTGAAGCTTTCTTT. Residues: CASSLTGQAVAEAFF. V usage is TRBV7-9 and J usage is TRBJ1-1, with 7 nucleotides matching TRBD1. The ends lost 2 bases at V and 6 bases at J; junction bases unmatched: 9. Germline V gene lookup returns CDR1 SEHNR and CDR2 FQNEAQ (reference sequence). This CDR3 region has 15 residues.

This chain uses TRBV11-2 with TRBJ2-2; 11 bases are shared with TRBD1. Germline V gives CDR1 SGHAT, CDR2 FQNNGV. The CDR3 is 16 residues long. J gave up 2 bases and V 4 bases, and 3 bases lay outside the gene matches. The CDR3, as DNA: TGTGCCAGCAGCTCTTGGACAGGGGGCAACACCGGGGAGCTGTTTTTT. Amino acids: CASSSWTGGNTGELFF. Using reference TRBV11-2 and TRBJ2-2 for the parts outside the CDR3, the full variable domain is EAGVAQSPRYKIIEKRQSVAFWCNPISGHATLYWYQQILGQGPKLLIQFQNNGVVDDSQLPKDRFSAERLKGVDSTLKIQPAKLEDSAVYLCASSSWTGGNTGELFFGEGSRLTVL.

V and J are TRBV5-4 and TRBJ1-2; 9 positions match TRBD1. Germline V gene sequence: CDR1 SGHNT, CDR2 YYREEE (reference sequence). CDR3 length: 17 amino acids. Trimming took 4 bases from V and 2 from J; bases not matched to a gene: 12. CDR3 loop: CASSPPKTGGVNYGYTF. The CDR3 region has the DNA TGTGCCAGCAGCCCACCTAAGACAGGGGGTGTCAACTATGGCTACACCTTC.

In its sample, this clone was seen once. The V call is TRBV19, the J call TRBJ2-7, with D unclear. Germline CDR1 reads LNHDA; CDR2 reads SQIVND (reference sequence). Trimming removed 3 bases from V and 2 bases from J, with 8 bases in between. This CDR3 has 13 amino acids. The CDR3 nucleotides read TGTGCCAGTAGTATTGGGCTGACCTACGAGCAGTACTTC. Protein sequence: CASSIGLTYEQYF.

This sequence joins TRBV10-3 and TRBJ1-4, with 7 positions matching TRBD1. The junction had 7 bases not matched to a gene; V was cut back by 4 bases and J by 14 bases. In germline, CDR1 is ENHRY, CDR2 SYGVKD. This CDR3 has 12 residues. Here the CDR3 reads CAISGQGDELFF. In DNA, the CDR3 is TGTGCCATCAGTGGACAGGGTGACGAGCTGTTTTTT.

This clone was observed a few times. The J gene is TRBJ1-6, the V gene TRBV5-1; 7 positions agree with TRBD1. Germline assignment: CDR1 SGHRS and CDR2 YFSETQ. CDR3 length: 15 amino acids. Trimming took 6 bases from V and 5 from J; bases not matched to a gene: 8. CDR3 DNA sequence: TGCGCCAGCACCCCTGGACAGGTGGATAATTCACCCCTCCACTTT. Translated, it gives CASTPGQVDNSPLHF.

This chain links TRBV5-1 with TRBJ1-2; unclear D gene. The CDR3 loop spans 13 amino acids. V dropped 0 bases and J dropped 4 bases, with 7 bases sitting between them. Germline V gene lookup returns CDR1 SGHRS and CDR2 YFSETQ. The DNA for the CDR3 is TGCGCCAGCAGCTTGGGCAGGCCCTATGGCTACACCTTC. This sequence encodes CASSLGRPYGYTF.

The V and J genes are TRBV28 and TRBJ2-1, with TRBD2 matching 8 bases. Per the germline V gene, CDR1 is MDHEN and CDR2 is SYDVKM. The CDR3 runs to 15 residues. J was trimmed by 5 bases and V by 7 bases; bases with no gene match: 10. The CDR3: CASNPMGTRNNEQFF. DNA of the CDR3: TGTGCCAGCAACCCAATGGGGACTAGAAACAATGAGCAGTTCTTC.

This clone has more than one count but fewer than ten. The rearrangement links TRBV7-9 to TRBJ2-5, with TRBD2 identical over 16 bases. The trim removed 5 bases at V and 4 bases at J, leaving 7 bases unmatched. The CDR3 is 17 residues long. Germline V gene sequence: CDR1 SEHNR, CDR2 FQNEAQ (reference sequence). In DNA, the CDR3 is TGTGCCAGCAGCACGGGACTAGCGGGAGGGAATGGAGAGACCCAGTACTTC. Translating it yields CASSTGLAGGNGETQYF.

This chain joins TRBV3-1 (or the pseudogene TRBV3-2) and TRBJ1-2; TRBD1 might be the D (6 bases). CDR3 length: 14 residues. V lost 2 bases to trimming and J lost 1 base, with 8 bases between them. CDR1 is LGHDT, CDR2 YNNKEL, per germline (reference sequence). The CDR3 coding sequence is TGTGCCAGCAGCCAACAGGGGATTAACTATGGCTACACCTTC. Residues: CASSQQGINYGYTF.

The V call is TRBV27, the J call TRBJ1-1, with a weak D call TRBD1 (5 bases). The germline V and J ends were trimmed by 4 bases and 0 bases, with 12 bases remaining between them. CDR1 MNHEY and CDR2 SMNVEV come from the germline V gene (reference sequence). The CDR3 has 15 amino acids. CDR3: CASSSGVAMNTEAFF. CDR3 coding DNA: TGTGCCAGCAGTTCGGGGGTGGCGATGAACACTGAAGCTTTCTTT.

The CDR3 loop is CSVGVRTSTDTQYF. The CDR3 nucleotides read TGCAGCGTTGGAGTCAGGACTAGCACAGATACGCAGTATTTT. V is TRBV29-1 and J is TRBJ2-3, with a weak D call TRBD2 (5 bases). V was shortened by 4 bases and J by 0 bases, with 11 bases between the two germline ends. This CDR3 comprises 14 residues. Germline loops: CDR1 SQVTM, CDR2 ANQGSEA.

This chain joins TRBV27 and TRBJ2-7; D possibly corresponds to TRBD2 (6 bases). The CDR3 contains 14 residues. Between the trimmed V and J ends, which lost 0 bases and 2 bases, there was a span of 8 bases. From germline, CDR1 is MNHEY and CDR2 SMNVEV (reference sequence). CDR3 DNA sequence: TGTGCCAGCAGTTTATCGCGGGGACCCTACGAGCAGTACTTC. Amino acids: CASSLSRGPYEQYF.

The chain joins TRBV19 to TRBJ1-4, with 8 bases lining up with TRBD1. Trimming cost V 9 bases and J 3 bases; bases outside gene matches: 3. Germline assignment: CDR1 LNHDA and CDR2 SQIVND (reference sequence). CDR3 length equals 13 residues. CDR3: CASSDRANEKLFF. In DNA, the CDR3 is TGTGCCAGCTCGGACAGGGCTAATGAAAAACTGTTTTTT.

This chain uses TRBV18 with TRBJ2-6; 11 positions agree with TRBD2. V gave up 6 bases and J gave up 2 bases; unmatched junction bases: 6. Germline CDR1 is KGHSH and CDR2 is LQKENI. CDR3 size: 17 residues. For the CDR3, the DNA is TGTGCCAGCTCTTCTACTAGCGGGAGTGCTGGGGCCAACGTCCTGACTTTC. This sequence encodes CASSSTSGSAGANVLTF. The whole variable domain, remainder taken from reference TRBV18 and TRBJ2-6, is NAGVMQNPRHLVRRRGQEARLRCSPMKGHSHVYWYRQLPEEGLKFMVYLQKENIIDESGMPKERFSAEFPKEGPSILRIQQVVRGDSAAYFCASSSTSGSAGANVLTFGAGSRLTVL.

This rearrangement joins TRBV6-6 to TRBJ2-1, with a possible D match to TRBD2 (5 bases). CDR3 size: 14 residues. Trimming shortened V by 4 bases and J by 6 bases, and 13 bases separated the two germline ends. Germline values: CDR1 MNHNY, CDR2 SVGAGI (reference sequence). In nucleotides, the CDR3 is TGTGCCAGCAGTTCCTACGGCGGGCGCAATGAGCAGTTCTTC. This gives the protein CASSSYGGRNEQFF.

At least ten counts were recorded for this clone. This chain uses TRBV5-4 with TRBJ1-2; D call uncertain. Germline loops: CDR1 SGHNT, CDR2 YYREEE (reference sequence). This CDR3 contains 12 residues. V was pared by 3 bases and J by 8 bases, with 11 bases between. The CDR3 region has the DNA TGTGCCAGCAGCTCGGACGGGGAAGGCTACACCTTC. This codes for CASSSDGEGYTF.

This clone has more than one count but fewer than ten. The CDR3 region has the DNA TGTGCCAGCAGTGTGGGCGGGGGGCCGCAGTTCTTC. This sequence encodes CASSVGGGPQFF. The V call is TRBV2, the J call TRBJ2-1; 8 bases line up with TRBD2. CDR1 is SNHLY, CDR2 FYNNEI, per germline. V shed 4 bases and J 12 bases; nucleotides not matched to a gene: 5. The length of the CDR3 is 12 residues. Full variable domain (remainder filled in from reference TRBV2 and TRBJ2-1): EPEVTQTPSHQVTQMGQEVILRCVPISNHLYFYWYRQILGQKVEFLVSFYNNEISEKSEIFDDQFSVERPDGSNFTLKIRSTKLEDSAMYFCASSVGGGPQFFGPGTRLTVL.

The chain recombines TRBV5-4 with TRBJ2-1, with TRBD2 matching 9 bases. The CDR3 contains 15 residues. Germline V gives CDR1 SGHNT, CDR2 YYREEE (reference sequence). The V gene end was trimmed by 0 bases and the J gene end by 4 bases; junction bases not matched to a gene: 2. Here the CDR3 DNA reads TGTGCCAGCAGCTTGGACGCGGGAGGGTACAATGAGCAGTTCTTC. Protein sequence: CASSLDAGGYNEQFF.